The clone carrying this TCR beta chain was observed a handful of times. This sample stems from a study of blood T cell repertoires in COVID-19. As for the study in general: The origin of the acute and convalescent COVID-19 samples was the United States, Italy and Spain. PBMCs, B-cell-depleted T cells, or T cells were the source of the cDNA or gDNA that made up the material.

V lost 5 bases and J 2 bases, leaving 15 bases between the germline ends. The CDR3 loop spans 15 amino acids. Germline values: CDR1 SEHNR, CDR2 FQNEAQ (reference sequence). Original methodology: Amplification of reference gene primers was used by the study to estimate nucleated cell counts. Clones were sequenced by immunoSEQ multiplex PCR, and TCRdb holds only the in-frame ones, with some missing. Clonal size and the V and J genes are those of that table, whereas D and trimming came from the DNA. This sample yields about 67,000 clones, of which around 86% are seen a single time; more than 5% belongs to the top ten.

The receptor was derived from a man aged 45-65 years with active COVID-19. The rearrangement joins TRBV7-9 to TRBJ2-5, with D possibly matching TRBD1 (6 bases). Sequenced: peripheral blood. In DNA, the CDR3 is TGTGCCAGCAGCAGCTGGACAGCGTTTCAAGAGACCCAGTACTTC. This encodes CASSSWTAFQETQYF. Full variable domain (missing parts from reference TRBV7-9 and TRBJ2-5): DTGVSQNPRHKITKRGQNVTFRCDPISEHNRLYWYRQTLGQGPEFLTYFQNEAQLEKSRLLSDRFSAERPKGSFSTLEIQRTEQGDSAMYLCASSSWTAFQETQYFGPGTRLLVL.